A single sample gave rise to the 13 T cell receptor beta chains below, sequenced in a study of regulatory T cells in long-lasting Graves disease. Noted time point: newly diagnosed GD, antithyroid drugs for less than 3 months. Extracted RNA from PBMCs served as the source of the TCR library. Libraries of TCR beta came from iRepertoire HTBI primers plus Arm-PCR of CDR3 regions. One entry per CDR3 protein results from TCRdb running MiXCR on the multiplex PCR reads. The sample has under 300,000 distinct CDR3 sequences; around 16% are singletons. This sample comprised peripheral blood mononuclear cells (PBMCs), obtained at new diagnosis, from a patient treated with antithyroid drugs. These receptors came from a female donor with Graves disease.

In this sample, this clonotype turned up many times. The V gene is TRBV20-1, the J gene TRBJ1-2; 8 bases line up with TRBD1. The CDR3 consists of 12 residues. Germline values: CDR1 DFQATT, CDR2 SNEGSKA (reference sequence). V gave up 5 bases and J gave up 9 bases; unmatched junction bases: 8. The CDR3: CSAPRQGRSYTF. The CDR3 nucleotides are TGCAGTGCTCCTCGACAGGGGAGGAGCTACACCTTC.

This clonotype has a count of ten or more. CDR3 region: CASSSRTRTGRTQYF. CDR3 bases: TGTGCCAGCAGCTCAAGGACTAGGACGGGTCGGACCCAGTACTTC. The V gene is TRBV7-2, the J gene TRBJ2-5; the match to TRBD2 covers 7 bases. CDR3 length: 15 amino acids. V lost 4 bases to trimming and J lost 7 bases; unmatched junction nucleotides: 12. CDR1 and CDR2 from the germline V gene are SGHTA and FQGNSA. Full variable domain (missing parts from reference TRBV7-2 and TRBJ2-5): GAGVSQSPSNKVTEKGKDVELRCDPISGHTALYWYRQSLGQGLEFLIYFQGNSAPDKSGLPSDRFSAERTGGSVSTLTIQRTQQEDSAVYLCASSSRTRTGRTQYFGPGTRLLVL.

This clonotype has at least ten counts. This chain uses TRBV7-8 with TRBJ2-3; D might be TRBD2 (6 bases). Looked up from germline, CDR1 is SGHVS and CDR2 is FQNEAQ. CDR3 length equals 16 residues. Trimming took off 6 bases at V and 2 bases at J, with 18 bases between the two ends. The CDR3 protein is CASSFNRDFNTDTQYF. In nucleotides, the CDR3 is TGTGCCAGCAGTTTCAACCGGGACTTCAACACAGATACGCAGTATTTT.

This clonotype was counted ten times or more. The chain uses TRBV24-1 and TRBJ1-1; tentative D call: TRBD1 (5 bases). CDR1 is KGHDR and CDR2 is SFDVKD in the germline V gene. V dropped 12 bases and J dropped 1 base, with 26 bases sitting between them. The CDR3 has 17 amino acids. CDR3 sequence (DNA): TGTGCCTCACTGGGGGGGGGGGTTGTGACAGCGAACACTGAAGCTTTCTTT. Encoded protein: CASLGGGVVTANTEAFF.

The chain employs TRBV24-1 and TRBJ2-7; tentatively, D is TRBD2 (5 bases). Germline loops: CDR1 KGHDR, CDR2 SFDVKD. Trimming pared 10 bases from V and 1 base from J, leaving 22 bases between. CDR3 length equals 16 residues. The CDR3 here is CATLNLQRRVSYEQYF. In DNA, the CDR3 is TGTGCCACTCTCAATCTTCAGCGGAGAGTTTCCTACGAGCAGTACTTC.

This clonotype was counted between two and nine times. The rearrangement links TRBV5-6 to TRBJ2-7; the D gene is possibly TRBD2 (5 bases). The CDR3 extends over 14 amino acids. V was pared by 4 bases and J by 0 bases, with 11 bases between. Germline V gene sequence: CDR1 SGHDT, CDR2 YYEEEE. The CDR3 DNA is TGTGCCAGCAGCCGGACTTTGAGCTCCTACGAGCAGTACTTC. It yields the protein CASSRTLSSYEQYF.

In the case of this clonotype: One base away lies a much larger clone, so this may be a sequencing read error. The chain couples TRBV9 to TRBJ2-3; weak D call: TRBD2 (6 bases). The CDR3 loop spans 16 amino acids. Per the germline V gene, CDR1 is SGDLS and CDR2 is YYNGEE. V was cut by 1 base and J by 0 bases, with 12 bases left in between. The CDR3 coding sequence is TGTGCCAGCAGCGTAATTAGCGGAGATAGCACAGATACGCAGTATTTT. It specifies CASSVISGDSTDTQYF.

This clonotype appeared many times. The V call is TRBV15, the J call TRBJ1-1; possibly TRBD1 for D (6 bases). Germline assignment: CDR1 LNHNV and CDR2 YYDKDF (reference sequence). CDR3 length: 15 residues. V was cut by 0 bases and J by 4 bases, with 12 bases left in between. CDR3 in amino acids: CATSRDSGGVTEAFF. In DNA form, the CDR3 reads TGTGCCACCAGCAGAGATTCGGGGGGCGTCACTGAAGCTTTCTTT.

This clonotype appeared many times. The V call is TRBV11-2, the J call TRBJ2-1, with a weak D call TRBD1 (6 bases). The V gene lost 5 bases and the J gene lost 4 bases, with 12 bases spanning the gap. Germline V gives CDR1 SGHAT, CDR2 FQNNGV. The CDR3 runs to 14 residues. Here the CDR3 DNA reads TGTGCCAGCAGCCCCTGGACAGAATACAATGAGCAGTTCTTC. Translation: CASSPWTEYNEQFF.

This clonotype was counted only a few times. The genes are TRBV7-9 and TRBJ1-2, with a tentative D call TRBD1 (6 bases). Trimming removed 4 bases at V and 6 bases at J, with 18 bases between. This CDR3 is built from 15 residues. Germline V lookup: CDR1 SEHNR, CDR2 FQNEAQ (reference sequence). The CDR3 here is CASSSHPTEGDGYTF. DNA of the CDR3: TGTGCCAGCAGCTCGCACCCCACAGAGGGGGATGGCTACACCTTC.

This clonotype came up many times. The rearrangement links TRBV11-2 to TRBJ2-3, with a tentative D call TRBD1 (6 bases). The CDR3 length is 18 residues. With 0 bases removed from V and 1 base from J, the gap between germline ends came to 17 bases. Per the germline V gene, CDR1 is SGHAT and CDR2 is FQNNGV. The CDR3 region has the DNA TGTGCCAGCAGCTTAGATCTTCGGTCAGGGGATGGCACAGATACGCAGTATTTT. Translated: CASSLDLRSGDGTDTQYF. The full variable domain, completed using reference TRBV11-2 and TRBJ2-3, is EAGVAQSPRYKIIEKRQSVAFWCNPISGHATLYWYQQILGQGPKLLIQFQNNGVVDDSQLPKDRFSAERLKGVDSTLKIQPAKLEDSAVYLCASSLDLRSGDGTDTQYFGPGTRLTVL.

The sample holds many counts of this clonotype. The chain uses TRBV24-1 and TRBJ2-2; no definite D call. V was trimmed by 4 bases and J by 6 bases, leaving 5 bases between them. CDR1 and CDR2 from the germline V gene are KGHDR and SFDVKD. This CDR3 region has 12 residues. The CDR3 here is CATSDPSGELFF. The CDR3, as DNA: TGTGCCACCAGTGACCCTTCCGGGGAGCTGTTTTTT.

The rearrangement joins TRBV12-3 or TRBV12-4 to TRBJ1-2, with 10 positions matching TRBD1. CDR3 size: 15 residues. The trim removed 6 bases at V and 5 bases at J, leaving 9 bases unmatched. CDR3 amino acids: CASSLRQGAWYGYTF. The CDR3, as DNA: TGTGCCAGCAGCCTCCGACAGGGGGCTTGGTATGGCTACACCTTC.